This entry lists 7 T cell receptor beta chains sequenced from one sample in a study of breast tumors, draining lymph nodes, adjacent tissues. Samples came from axillary lymph nodes draining the breast cancer. TCRdb re-analysed the multiplex PCR reads in MiXCR, keeping a single row per CDR3 protein. The data show about 180,000 distinct CDR3 sequences, roughly a third seen once. The sequencing input was axillary lymph node tissue. These receptor sequences come from a female donor with breast cancer. Some clones in this sample may be carry-over from other donors' samples.

For this clonotype: It may be a read error: a sequence one base away is much more abundant. The chain recombines TRBV5-8 with TRBJ2-1; D is tentatively TRBD1 or TRBD2 (5 bases each). The germline gives CDR1 SGHTS, CDR2 YDEGEE. Between the trimmed V and J ends, which lost 6 bases and 15 bases, there was a span of 22 bases. This CDR3 spans 13 amino acids. The CDR3 DNA is TGTGCCAGCACCCCCGACGCCGGGACGAGGCCGTTCTTC. This translates into CASTPDAGTRPFF.

The table lists this clonotype with a count of one. The rearrangement uses TRBV20-1 and TRBJ2-1, with D perhaps matching TRBD1 or TRBD2 (6 bases each). V was clipped by 1 base and J by 7 bases, with 20 bases between them. CDR1 is DFQATT, CDR2 SNEGSKA, per germline (reference sequence). There are 16 residues in the CDR3. The CDR3 DNA reads TGCAGTGCTAGAGCTTGGGGGCGGGAAGCGGAGAATGAGCAGTTCTTC. The encoded protein is CSARAWGREAENEQFF.

The gene calls are TRBV20-1 and TRBJ1-4; D might be TRBD1 (6 bases). The ends were cut back, 7 bases at V and 2 bases at J, with 11 bases in the middle. The V gene's germline CDR1 is DFQATT and CDR2 SNEGSKA (reference sequence). The CDR3 is made up of 13 amino acids. The CDR3 here is CSVGGPTNEKLFF. DNA of the CDR3: TGCAGTGTAGGGGGACCTACTAATGAAAAACTGTTTTTT.

The J gene is TRBJ1-6, the V gene TRBV7-9, with TRBD1 matching 8 bases. Trimming removed 5 bases from V and 0 bases from J; junction bases left unmatched: 9. The CDR3 totals 18 residues. From germline, CDR1 is SEHNR and CDR2 FQNEAQ (reference sequence). CDR3 sequence reads: CASSQADRESSYNSPLHF. The CDR3 DNA sequence: TGTGCCAGCAGCCAGGCGGACAGGGAGAGCTCCTATAATTCACCCCTCCACTTT.

At least ten counts were recorded for this clonotype. The chain is built from TRBV11-1 and TRBJ2-7; TRBD1 aligns across 7 bases. This CDR3 is built from 13 residues. Germline V gives CDR1 SGHAT, CDR2 FQDESV (reference sequence). J lost 6 bases, V lost 4 bases, and 6 bases had no gene match. CDR3 coding DNA: TGTGCCAGCAGCTCACAACAGGGGACCGAGCAGTACTTC. This translates into CASSSQQGTEQYF.

As regards this clonotype: A much more abundant neighbour one base away suggests this may be a read error. This chain connects TRBV9 to TRBJ2-1, with 9 bases that match TRBD2. The CDR3 has 13 amino acids. In germline, CDR1 is SGDLS, CDR2 YYNGEE. The CDR3 sequence is CDSGGSGYNEQFF. The CDR3 DNA reads TGTGACAGCGGGGGGAGTGGGTACAATGAGCAGTTCTTC.

This clonotype has a count of ten or more. The gene calls are TRBV5-8 and TRBJ1-5, with D perhaps TRBD1 (5 bases). This CDR3 region has 15 residues. Germline lookup yields CDR1 SGHTS and CDR2 YDEGEE. V was shortened by 0 bases and J by 8 bases, with 15 bases between the two germline ends. The CDR3 sequence: CASSLAGAGHEPQHF. The CDR3, as DNA: TGTGCCAGCAGCTTGGCCGGCGCAGGGCATGAGCCCCAGCATTTT.